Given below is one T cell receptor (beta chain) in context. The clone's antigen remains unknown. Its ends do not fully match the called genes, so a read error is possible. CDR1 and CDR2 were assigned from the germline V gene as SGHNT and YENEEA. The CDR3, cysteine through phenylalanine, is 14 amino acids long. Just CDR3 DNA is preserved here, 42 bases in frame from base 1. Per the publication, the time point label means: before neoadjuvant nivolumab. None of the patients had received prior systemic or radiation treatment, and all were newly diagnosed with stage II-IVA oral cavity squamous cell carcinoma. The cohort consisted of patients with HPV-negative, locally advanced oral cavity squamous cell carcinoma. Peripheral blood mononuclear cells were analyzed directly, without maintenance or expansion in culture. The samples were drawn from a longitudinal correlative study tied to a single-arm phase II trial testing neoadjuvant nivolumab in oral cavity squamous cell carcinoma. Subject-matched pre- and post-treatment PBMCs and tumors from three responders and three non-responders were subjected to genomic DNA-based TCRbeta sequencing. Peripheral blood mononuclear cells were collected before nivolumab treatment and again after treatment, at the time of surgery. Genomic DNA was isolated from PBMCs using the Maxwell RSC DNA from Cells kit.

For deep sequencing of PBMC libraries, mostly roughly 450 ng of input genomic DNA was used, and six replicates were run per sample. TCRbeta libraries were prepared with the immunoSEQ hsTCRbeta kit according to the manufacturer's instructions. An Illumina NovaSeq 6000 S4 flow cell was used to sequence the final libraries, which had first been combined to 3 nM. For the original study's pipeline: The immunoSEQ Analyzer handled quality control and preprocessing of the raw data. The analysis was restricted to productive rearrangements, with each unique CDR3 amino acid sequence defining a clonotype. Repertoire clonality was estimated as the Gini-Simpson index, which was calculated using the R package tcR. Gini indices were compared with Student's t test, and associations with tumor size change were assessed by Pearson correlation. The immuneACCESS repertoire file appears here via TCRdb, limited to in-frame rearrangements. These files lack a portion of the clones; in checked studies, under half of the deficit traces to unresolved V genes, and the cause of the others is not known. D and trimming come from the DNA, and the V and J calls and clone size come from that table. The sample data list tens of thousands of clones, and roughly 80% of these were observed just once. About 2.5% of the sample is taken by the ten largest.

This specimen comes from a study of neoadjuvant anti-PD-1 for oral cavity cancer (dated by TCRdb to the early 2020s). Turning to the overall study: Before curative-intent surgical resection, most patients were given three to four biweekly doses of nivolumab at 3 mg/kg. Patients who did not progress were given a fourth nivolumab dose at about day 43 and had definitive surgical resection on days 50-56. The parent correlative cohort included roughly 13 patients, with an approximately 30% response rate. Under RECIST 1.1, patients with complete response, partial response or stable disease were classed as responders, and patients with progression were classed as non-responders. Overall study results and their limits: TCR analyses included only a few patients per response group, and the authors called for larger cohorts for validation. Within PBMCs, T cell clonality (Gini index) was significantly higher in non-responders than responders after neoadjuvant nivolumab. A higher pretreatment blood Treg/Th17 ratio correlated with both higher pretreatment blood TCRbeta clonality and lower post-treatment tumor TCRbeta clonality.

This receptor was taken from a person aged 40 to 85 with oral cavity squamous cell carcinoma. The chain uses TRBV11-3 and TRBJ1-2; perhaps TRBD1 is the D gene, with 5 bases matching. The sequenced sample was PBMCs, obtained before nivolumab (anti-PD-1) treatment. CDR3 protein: CASSSRLPGPLTAF. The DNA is TGTGCCAGCAGCTCACGACTTCCGGGACCTTTGACCGCCTTC.